The source of this T cell receptor (beta chain) is a study of blood T cell repertoires in COVID-19. Original data processing: It was from reference gene primer amplification that nucleated cell counts were estimated. The protocol was immunoSEQ multiplex PCR, while the TCRdb copy is restricted to in-frame clones and leaves out a portion. V and J calls and clone size come straight from that table; D and trimming were deduced from the DNA. This sample yields about 100,000 clones, of which approximately 88% are seen a single time; around 4.5% belongs to the top ten. The V end lost 5 bases, the J end lost 11 bases, and 19 bases lay between the germline ends. CDR3 length equals 15 residues. Germline assignment: CDR1 MNHEY and CDR2 SVGEGT.

The receptor was isolated from a human donor in a cohort sampled during active COVID-19. V gene TRBV6-2 or TRBV6-3 combines with J gene TRBJ1-6, with TRBD1 as a possible D gene (5 bases). Sample: peripheral blood. This CDR3 is CASSPRASGWPPLHF. CDR3 DNA sequence: TGTGCCAGCAGTCCCCGGGCCTCAGGGTGGCCACCCCTCCACTTT.